At least ten counts were recorded for the clone carrying this TCR beta chain. The data stem from a study of Graves' ophthalmopathy and Graves' hyperthyroidism. Study background: Hyperthyroidism was considered stable when no ophthalmopathy appeared within 18 months of follow-up.

Amplified material comprised TCR beta CDR3 regions derived from RNA transcripts. HTBI primers served in a first-round RT-PCR, which a second-round multiplex PCR followed. Each CDR3 protein gets one entry after TCRdb re-called the multiplex PCR reads with MiXCR. This sample has 500,000 to 600,000 distinct CDR3 sequences, with less than 40% found just once. Additional autoimmune diseases, uncontrolled infections, pregnancy or lactation disqualified patients. The length of the CDR3 is 17 residues. Looked up from germline, CDR1 is SGHTA and CDR2 is FQGNSA. The trim removed 3 bases at V and 4 bases at J, leaving 9 bases unmatched.

V usage is TRBV7-2 and J usage is TRBJ1-2; 12 bases align to TRBD1. This receptor was identified in an adult man with Graves' hyperthyroidism. The sample consisted of peripheral blood or thyroid tissue (not recorded which). CDR3: CASSLAGQGAASYGYTF. The CDR3 nucleotides are TGTGCCAGCAGCTTGGCGGGACAGGGGGCGGCCAGCTATGGCTACACCTTC. The variable domain in full, completed from reference TRBV7-2 and TRBJ1-2, reads GAGVSQSPSNKVTEKGKDVELRCDPISGHTALYWYRQSLGQGLEFLIYFQGNSAPDKSGLPSDRFSAERTGGSVSTLTIQRTQQEDSAVYLCASSLAGQGAASYGYTFGSGTRLTVV.